Sequencing of this T cell receptor beta chain was carried out in a study of T cell responses to AZD1222 COVID-19 vaccine. Study results and limitations: At 160-218 and 743-854, vaccine-associated CD4 TCRs were dominant, and they spanned spike.

Profiling relied on immunoSEQ multiplex PCR, and the TCRdb table lists in-frame clones only, not all of them. Of over 110,000 clones in the sample, roughly 92% were seen once. Analyses pooled second doses at about 4 or about 12 weeks. Germline CDR1 reads ENHRY; CDR2 reads SYGVKD. The CDR3 totals 12 residues. V shed 10 bases and J 5 bases; nucleotides not matched to a gene: 5. To note about this clone: What it binds is not known.

The TCR originated in an adult who received the AZD1222 COVID-19 vaccine. Sequenced material: peripheral blood, taken 28 days after the second AZD1222 dose. This sequence joins TRBV10-3 and TRBJ2-3, with TRBD1 identical over 8 bases. The CDR3: CATTGTGDTQYF. CDR3 nucleotides: TGTGCCACAACCGGGACAGGAGATACGCAGTATTTT.